This entry lists 11 T cell receptor beta chains sequenced from one sample in a study of tumor-infiltrating lymphocytes in localized non-small cell lung cancer. Assay used: immunoSEQ multiplex PCR; TCRdb lists only in-frame clones, some missing. The data contain about 13,000 clones, 68% of them singletons. Sequences were obtained from lung tumor tissue. The origin of the receptors is a human donor with non-small cell lung cancer.

This clone was detected a few times. The V gene is TRBV29-1, the J gene TRBJ1-1; D is unresolved. Looked up from germline, CDR1 is SQVTM and CDR2 is ANQGSEA. The CDR3 is made up of 10 amino acids. V lost 4 bases, J lost 7 bases, and 7 bases lay in between. CDR3 sequence reads: CSVVGIEAFF. CDR3 bases: TGCAGCGTTGTAGGGATTGAAGCTTTCTTT.

The V call is TRBV27, the J call TRBJ1-2; D gene uncertain. Germline V gene data show CDR1 as MNHEY and CDR2 as SMNVEV (reference sequence). CDR3 size: 13 residues. V was trimmed by 4 bases and J by 4 bases, leaving 10 bases between them. This chain's CDR3 is CASSSGLGYGYTF. The CDR3 nucleotides are TGTGCCAGCAGTTCTGGCCTCGGCTATGGCTACACCTTC.

This CDR3 is CASSYTGALAFF. The CDR3 DNA follows: TGTGCCAGCAGTTACACGGGGGCCTTAGCTTTCTTT. This chain connects TRBV6-5 to TRBJ1-1, with TRBD1 as a possible D gene (6 bases). The CDR3 sequence is 12 residues long. Trimming pared 2 bases from V and 10 bases from J, leaving 11 bases between. Looked up from germline, CDR1 is MNHEY and CDR2 is SVGAGI.

This clone appeared a few times. The V gene is TRBV11-3, the J gene TRBJ1-1; D gene ambiguous. Trimming took 5 bases from V and 4 from J, leaving 8 bases between them. The CDR3 contains 12 residues. Germline V CDR1 and CDR2: SGHNT, YENEEA. The DNA for the CDR3 is TGTGCCAGCAGCGCTATCTCCACTGAAGCTTTCTTT. It encodes CASSAISTEAFF.

The V call is TRBV18, the J call TRBJ1-1; D unresolved. Germline-derived CDR1 and CDR2 are KGHSH and LQKENI. The CDR3 runs 13 residues. Trimming shortened V by 0 bases and J by 2 bases, and 4 bases separated the two germline ends. The CDR3 DNA reads as TGTGCCAGCTCACCACCGACTAACACTGAAGCTTTCTTT. This sequence encodes CASSPPTNTEAFF. Combining the CDR3 with reference TRBV18 and TRBJ1-1 gives the whole variable domain NAGVMQNPRHLVRRRGQEARLRCSPMKGHSHVYWYRQLPEEGLKFMVYLQKENIIDESGMPKERFSAEFPKEGPSILRIQQVVRGDSAAYFCASSPPTNTEAFFGQGTRLTVV.

The chain combines TRBV29-1 with TRBJ2-1; D is perhaps TRBD1 (6 bases). Germline V lookup: CDR1 SQVTM, CDR2 ANQGSEA. The CDR3 covers 12 residues. The V end was cut by 4 bases, the J end by 8 bases, with 12 bases between. CDR3 amino acids: CSVAGGGDEQFF. CDR3 nucleotide sequence: TGCAGCGTTGCTGGGGGCGGAGATGAGCAGTTCTTC.

The rearrangement links TRBV6-1 to TRBJ1-3, with 8 bases aligning to TRBD1. The CDR3 contains 15 residues. V shed 7 bases, J shed 4 bases, and the junction held 9 bases outside the gene matches. Germline lookup yields CDR1 MNHNS and CDR2 SASEGT. CDR3 nucleotides: TGTGCCAGCATTCTAGACAGGGGACCAGGAAACACCATATATTTT. Amino acid sequence: CASILDRGPGNTIYF.

This clone was observed a single time. This rearrangement joins TRBV5-8 to TRBJ2-5, with 12 bases aligning to TRBD2. V lost 2 bases to trimming and J lost 3 bases; unmatched junction nucleotides: 2. Germline assignment: CDR1 SGHTS and CDR2 YDEGEE. This CDR3 contains 15 residues. The CDR3 spells CASSFRTSGEETQYF. Written as DNA, the CDR3 is TGTGCCAGCAGCTTCAGGACTAGCGGGGAAGAGACCCAGTACTTC.

The J gene is TRBJ1-1, the V gene TRBV30; D gene uncertain. Germline values: CDR1 GTSNPN, CDR2 SVGIG (reference sequence). The CDR3 runs 13 residues. Between the trimmed V and J ends, which lost 4 bases and 0 bases, there was a span of 9 bases. The CDR3 sequence: CAWNPGMNTEAFF. DNA of the CDR3: TGTGCCTGGAATCCGGGCATGAACACTGAAGCTTTCTTT.

In this sample, this clone is medium-sized. The J gene is TRBJ2-2, the V gene TRBV6-1; D unclear. V dropped 10 bases and J dropped 1 base, with 13 bases sitting between them. The CDR3 runs 14 residues. Germline loops: CDR1 MNHNS, CDR2 SASEGT. CDR3 region: CATGINLNTGELFF. CDR3 in DNA: TGTGCCACGGGTATCAACCTGAACACCGGGGAGCTGTTTTTT.

This sequence joins TRBV11-3 and TRBJ2-1; 10 nucleotides agree with TRBD2. The CDR3 extends over 15 amino acids. CDR1 is SGHNT and CDR2 is YENEEA in the germline V gene. Unmatched junction bases numbered 4, after V lost 5 bases and J lost 3 bases. The CDR3 DNA follows: TGTGCCAGCAGCCCTAGCGGGGGCCTCTACAATGAGCAGTTCTTC. Translation gives CASSPSGGLYNEQFF.